The rows below give T cell receptor beta chains drawn from one sample of a study of beta chain features in type 1 diabetes. TCRdb keeps only in-frame clones here, not all; method: immunoSEQ multiplex PCR. The data hold over 200,000 clones, with approximately 10% observed a single time. Material for sequencing was naive CD4+ T cells from blood. The source of these receptors is a man aged 25-45 years with type 1 diabetes. Both conserved end residues are trimmed from each CDR3.

V gene: TRBV7-3
J gene: TRBJ1-6
CDR3 protein: ASSRTPDNSPLH

V gene: TRBV11-1
J gene: TRBJ2-5
CDR3 protein: ASRPGDSQETQY

V gene: TRBV18
J gene: TRBJ2-3
CDR3 protein: ASSPSSLRTDTQY

V gene: TRBV25-1
J gene: TRBJ2-7
CDR3 protein: ASSEGPRGARGEQY

V gene: TRBV7-9
J gene: TRBJ2-5
CDR3 protein: ASSFDRVQETQY

V gene: TRBV5-6
J gene: TRBJ2-5
CDR3 protein: ASSLFLQETQY

V gene: TRBV9
J gene: TRBJ2-3
CDR3 protein: ASSALRDTQY

V gene: TRBV15
J gene: TRBJ2-7
CDR3 protein: ATSRDGGYSYEQY

V gene: TRBV6-6
J gene: TRBJ1-4
CDR3 protein: ASRTATNEKLF

V gene: TRBV7-2
J gene: TRBJ2-7
CDR3 protein: ASSRDRGYEQY

V gene: TRBV5-1
J gene: TRBJ2-7
CDR3 protein: ASSSIGESPYEQY

V gene: TRBV18
J gene: TRBJ2-3
CDR3 protein: ASSPRTAITDTQY

V gene: TRBV5-6
J gene: TRBJ1-1
CDR3 protein: ASSLQGGNEAF

V gene: TRBV2
J gene: TRBJ2-7
CDR3 protein: ASSEGGAYEQY

V gene: TRBV2
J gene: TRBJ2-1
CDR3 protein: ASSVFSDNEQF

V gene: TRBV4-3
J gene: TRBJ2-4
CDR3 protein: ASSQDLRVAKNIQY

V gene: TRBV7-9
J gene: TRBJ1-3
CDR3 protein: ASSLFGSSGNTIY

V gene: TRBV2
J gene: TRBJ2-2
CDR3 protein: ASSLLTNTGELF

V gene: TRBV6-5
J gene: TRBJ1-2
CDR3 protein: ASSYSAGHYGYT

V gene: TRBV4-1
J gene: TRBJ2-5
CDR3 protein: ASSQTRTSGKETQY

V gene: TRBV19
J gene: TRBJ2-5
CDR3 protein: ASSDPGETQY

V gene: TRBV5-6
J gene: TRBJ2-5
CDR3 protein: ASSWDRGNQETQY

V gene: TRBV29-1
J gene: TRBJ2-1
CDR3 protein: SVQWGDEQF

V gene: TRBV29-1
J gene: TRBJ2-2
CDR3 protein: SVSDRGLTGELF

V gene: TRBV5-1
J gene: TRBJ2-1
CDR3 protein: ASTTDTYNEQF

V gene: TRBV18
J gene: TRBJ2-7
CDR3 protein: ASSPRQSYEQY

V gene: TRBV9
J gene: TRBJ2-1
CDR3 protein: ASSATLTGGELKQF

V gene: TRBV5-1
J gene: TRBJ2-3
CDR3 protein: ASSLQTDSTDTQY

V gene: TRBV7-2
J gene: TRBJ2-5
CDR3 protein: ASSLQRGGGETQY

V gene: TRBV7-9
J gene: TRBJ2-5
CDR3 protein: ASSLARASGQETQY

V gene: TRBV7-9
J gene: TRBJ2-2
CDR3 protein: ASSRLGLGTGELF

V gene: TRBV7-2
J gene: TRBJ2-3
CDR3 protein: ASSLAGGTDTQY

V gene: TRBV2
J gene: TRBJ1-1
CDR3 protein: ASSGQENTEAF

V gene: TRBV28
J gene: TRBJ1-1
CDR3 protein: ASSGTGPTEAF

V gene: TRBV6-5
J gene: TRBJ1-2
CDR3 protein: ASKGTGANYGYT

V gene: TRBV2
J gene: TRBJ2-7
CDR3 protein: ASSAETGSYEQY

V gene: TRBV30
J gene: TRBJ1-2
CDR3 protein: AWSRPGDRYGYT

V gene: TRBV19
J gene: TRBJ2-3
CDR3 protein: ASSIAEDTQY

V gene: TRBV9
J gene: TRBJ2-7
CDR3 protein: ASSATGSGYEQY

V gene: TRBV19
J gene: TRBJ1-5
CDR3 protein: ASIARGLSNQPQH

V gene: TRBV19
J gene: TRBJ2-1
CDR3 protein: ASSIWGGVGDYNEQF

V gene: TRBV20-1
J gene: TRBJ2-3
CDR3 protein: SARITDTQY

V gene: TRBV10-3
J gene: TRBJ1-2
CDR3 protein: AIGTEASHGYT

V gene: TRBV28
J gene: TRBJ1-6
CDR3 protein: ASSRDRNSPLH

V gene: TRBV30
J gene: TRBJ2-7
CDR3 protein: AWGPNYEQY